The 28 T cell receptor beta chains listed next were all sequenced from one sample in a study of shared clonotypes between healthy human individuals. Sequenced by immunoSEQ multiplex PCR; TCRdb stores in-frame clones only, minus some. The sample holds roughly 2.4 million clones; under 97% are singletons and the top ten take roughly 0.13%. The material sequenced was naive CD4+ T cells sorted from blood. Stated subset: CD45RA+ positively selected. The receptors derive from a man between 18 and 35 years old in good health.

The CDR3 DNA sequence: TGTGCCAGTAGTATAGGGACAGAAAAGGATGGCTACACCTTC. Its protein product is CASSIGTEKDGYTF. The genes are TRBV19 and TRBJ1-2, with a tentative D call TRBD1 (6 bases). Germline V gives CDR1 LNHDA, CDR2 SQIVND (reference sequence). Trimming took 1 base from V and 6 from J, leaving 12 bases between them. This CDR3 spans 14 amino acids.

This rearrangement joins TRBV11-3 to TRBJ2-5, with 11 bases that match TRBD2. The CDR3 extends over 17 amino acids. Germline loops: CDR1 SGHNT, CDR2 YENEEA. The V and J ends lost 5 bases and 2 bases, in that order; junction bases with no gene match: 10. The CDR3 reads CASSPGLAAPDQETQYF. Here the CDR3 DNA reads TGTGCCAGCAGCCCGGGACTAGCGGCCCCCGATCAAGAGACCCAGTACTTC.

The chain employs TRBV30 and TRBJ2-7; TRBD2 matches 13 bases. Germline assignment: CDR1 GTSNPN and CDR2 SVGIG (reference sequence). The CDR3 is 17 amino acids. The trim removed 0 bases at V and 0 bases at J, leaving 5 bases unmatched. For the CDR3, the DNA is TGTGCCTGGAGTGTAGGGTGGACTAGCGGGAGCTCCTACGAGCAGTACTTC. It is translated as CAWSVGWTSGSSYEQYF.

The chain uses TRBV4-1 and TRBJ1-6; D not resolved. This CDR3 has 16 amino acids. Germline CDR1 reads MGHRA; CDR2 reads YSYEKL. V gave up 0 bases and J gave up 9 bases, with 15 bases separating them. DNA for the CDR3: TGCGCCAGCAGCCAAGAGGCCACAGCCTCCGGTTCACCCCTCCACTTT. Its protein is CASSQEATASGSPLHF.

The gene calls are TRBV9 and TRBJ1-2, with 10 bases that match TRBD1. J lost 4 bases, V lost 3 bases, and 33 bases had no gene match. Germline CDR1 is SGDLS and CDR2 is YYNGEE. CDR3 length equals 24 residues. The CDR3 DNA follows: TGTGCCAGCAGCGCGACAGGGGGCAAGCGTGCCAGTGGCCCTTCAGAGAGGGATATCTATGGCTACACCTTC. Amino acids: CASSATGGKRASGPSERDIYGYTF.

The rearrangement uses TRBV7-2 and TRBJ2-2; 15 nucleotides align to TRBD2. Germline-derived CDR1 and CDR2 are SGHTA and FQGNSA. Unmatched junction bases numbered 3, after V lost 6 bases and J lost 7 bases. The CDR3 consists of 15 residues. Here the CDR3 reads CASRRTSGGVGELFF. The CDR3 nucleotides are TGTGCCAGCAGAAGGACTAGCGGGGGGGTCGGGGAGCTGTTTTTT.

For the CDR3, the DNA is TGTGCCAGCAGTGAAGCGCTTCTAGGTGTCGCCCCCGGGGAGCTGTTTTTT. Amino acids: CASSEALLGVAPGELFF. The rearrangement joins TRBV6-1 to TRBJ2-2; unclear D gene. V was pared by 0 bases and J by 6 bases, with 17 bases between. From germline, CDR1 is MNHNS and CDR2 SASEGT. The CDR3 consists of 17 residues.

J is TRBJ2-5 and V is TRBV5-4; no definite D call. CDR3 length: 15 residues. The germline V gene encodes CDR1 SGHNT and CDR2 YYREEE (reference sequence). The V end was cut by 0 bases, the J end by 1 base, with 10 bases between. CDR3 protein: CASSLAEYTQETQYF. CDR3 bases: TGTGCCAGCAGCTTGGCAGAGTACACCCAAGAGACCCAGTACTTC.

The rearrangement joins TRBV7-2 to TRBJ2-3; D perhaps matches TRBD2 (6 bases). Between the trimmed V and J ends, which lost 7 bases and 0 bases, there was a span of 14 bases. From germline, CDR1 is SGHTA and CDR2 FQGNSA. The CDR3 sequence is 15 residues long. The DNA of the CDR3 is TGTGCCAGCACCCTCCCGGGAGTTAGCACAGATACGCAGTATTTT. It specifies CASTLPGVSTDTQYF.

V usage is TRBV6-5 and J usage is TRBJ1-1; 7 nucleotides line up with TRBD1. From germline, CDR1 is MNHEY and CDR2 SVGAGI. The ends lost 5 bases at V and 6 bases at J; junction bases unmatched: 9. The CDR3 runs to 14 residues. CDR3 loop: CASSNRQGRAEAFF. DNA of the CDR3: TGTGCCAGCAGTAATCGACAGGGCAGGGCTGAAGCTTTCTTT.

The chain joins TRBV7-3 to TRBJ1-1; TRBD1 is a possible D gene (6 bases). Deletions cut 5 bases from V and 0 bases from J, with 7 bases between. This CDR3 is 13 amino acids long. CDR1 and CDR2 from the germline V gene are SGHTA and FQGTGA. CDR3 bases: TGTGCCAGCAGCCGACAGGTGAACACTGAAGCTTTCTTT. This codes for CASSRQVNTEAFF.

The chain is built from TRBV7-9 and TRBJ1-5, with D possibly TRBD1 on 5 matching bases. CDR3 size: 15 residues. Trimming left V 1 base short and J 8 bases short, with 15 bases between. CDR1 is SEHNR, CDR2 FQNEAQ, per germline (reference sequence). The CDR3 spells CASSLGSGGAEPQHF. Here the CDR3 DNA reads TGTGCCAGCAGCTTAGGATCGGGGGGTGCGGAGCCCCAGCATTTT. The whole variable domain, filled in from reference TRBV7-9 and TRBJ1-5, reads DTGVSQNPRHKITKRGQNVTFRCDPISEHNRLYWYRQTLGQGPEFLTYFQNEAQLEKSRLLSDRFSAERPKGSFSTLEIQRTEQGDSAMYLCASSLGSGGAEPQHFGDGTRLSIL.

This clone has just one count. The chain couples TRBV18 to TRBJ2-4; TRBD2 aligns across 12 bases. Germline CDR1 KGHSH, CDR2 LQKENI. Trimming at V came to 5 bases and at J to 7 bases, leaving 3 bases not matched to a gene. CDR3 length equals 14 residues. Here the CDR3 reads CASSRLAGENIQYF. The CDR3 coding sequence is TGTGCCAGCTCAAGACTAGCGGGGGAGAACATTCAGTACTTC.

Remarks on this clone: This CDR3 is also generated by other DNA sequences in the sample. The chain combines TRBV6-1 with TRBJ1-5; 8 bases align to TRBD1. CDR1 is MNHNS, CDR2 SASEGT, per germline. The CDR3 sequence is 13 residues long. Trimming at V came to 6 bases and at J to 4 bases, leaving 2 bases not matched to a gene. The CDR3 here is CASSWTGNQPQHF. The CDR3 coding sequence is TGTGCCAGCAGCTGGACAGGGAATCAGCCCCAGCATTTT.

The V gene is TRBV7-9, the J gene TRBJ2-6, with a possible D match to TRBD2 (6 bases). The V gene's germline CDR1 is SEHNR and CDR2 FQNEAQ (reference sequence). Between the trimmed V and J ends, which lost 3 bases and 4 bases, there was a span of 10 bases. The CDR3 is 15 residues long. DNA for the CDR3: TGTGCCAGCAGCTTTGGAGGGAACGGGGCCAACGTCCTGACTTTC. Residues: CASSFGGNGANVLTF. Full variable domain (outside the CDR3, taken from reference TRBV7-9 and TRBJ2-6): DTGVSQNPRHKITKRGQNVTFRCDPISEHNRLYWYRQTLGQGPEFLTYFQNEAQLEKSRLLSDRFSAERPKGSFSTLEIQRTEQGDSAMYLCASSFGGNGANVLTFGAGSRLTVL.

The chain recombines TRBV5-1 with TRBJ2-5, with 9 bases aligning to TRBD2. CDR3 length: 16 residues. Germline V gene data show CDR1 as SGHRS and CDR2 as YFSETQ. Trimming cost V 0 bases and J 5 bases; bases outside gene matches: 8. CDR3 sequence (DNA): TGCGCCAGCAGCTTGGGTATAGCGGGGGCCGGGGAGACCCAGTACTTC. Its protein is CASSLGIAGAGETQYF.

The CDR3 DNA sequence: TGCGCCAGCAGCTTAGGCCCAAGTAGGCCCCAGCATTTT. Translation gives CASSLGPSRPQHF. The chain combines TRBV5-1 with TRBJ1-5; D remains ambiguous. The V end lost 2 bases, the J end lost 9 bases, and 12 bases lay between the germline ends. The CDR3 length is 13 residues. Looked up from germline, CDR1 is SGHRS and CDR2 is YFSETQ.

The chain carries TRBV2 and TRBJ1-5; D not resolved. The CDR3 has 13 amino acids. V lost 6 bases and J lost 1, with 7 bases in between. Germline V gene sequence: CDR1 SNHLY, CDR2 FYNNEI. This CDR3 reads CASSQASNQPQHF. The CDR3 coding sequence is TGTGCCAGCAGCCAGGCAAGCAATCAGCCCCAGCATTTT. The full variable domain, its missing parts supplied by reference TRBV2 and TRBJ1-5, is EPEVTQTPSHQVTQMGQEVILRCVPISNHLYFYWYRQILGQKVEFLVSFYNNEISEKSEIFDDQFSVERPDGSNFTLKIRSTKLEDSAMYFCASSQASNQPQHFGDGTRLSIL.

The chain links TRBV27 to TRBJ2-5, with 9 bases fitting TRBD2. Germline lookup yields CDR1 MNHEY and CDR2 SMNVEV (reference sequence). This CDR3 is built from 17 residues. The trim removed 3 bases at V and 0 bases at J, leaving 8 bases unmatched. The CDR3 nucleotides are TGTGCCAGCAGTTTTAGCGGGAGAGGAATTTACCAAGAGACCCAGTACTTC. It translates to CASSFSGRGIYQETQYF.

This clone was found once. This sequence joins TRBV5-1 and TRBJ1-1; the D is unclear. CDR1 SGHRS and CDR2 YFSETQ come from the germline V gene. The CDR3 is made up of 20 amino acids. The V end was cut by 1 base, the J end by 0 bases, with 25 bases between. CDR3 sequence: CASSLLKWRTSVSMNTEAFF. CDR3 DNA sequence: TGCGCCAGCAGCTTGTTAAAATGGCGTACAAGCGTGAGCATGAACACTGAAGCTTTCTTT.

The chain is built from TRBV18 and TRBJ2-7; D is ambiguous. V lost 4 bases to trimming and J lost 2 bases, with 12 bases between them. The CDR3 sequence is 14 residues long. The germline V gene encodes CDR1 KGHSH and CDR2 LQKENI. The CDR3 here is CASSQGRKTYEQYF. CDR3 sequence (DNA): TGTGCCAGCTCACAAGGACGGAAAACCTACGAGCAGTACTTC.

This chain links TRBV11-1 with TRBJ2-3; 8 positions agree with TRBD2. Germline assignment: CDR1 SGHAT and CDR2 FQDESV (reference sequence). The CDR3 is 15 residues long. The V gene end was trimmed by 3 bases and the J gene end by 0 bases; junction bases not matched to a gene: 2. The CDR3 sequence is CASSFPSGSTDTQYF. Written as DNA, the CDR3 is TGTGCCAGCAGCTTCCCTAGCGGGAGCACAGATACGCAGTATTTT.

This clone came up once. The chain combines TRBV28 with TRBJ2-7; the match to TRBD1 covers 9 bases. V shed 2 bases, J shed 5 bases, and the junction held 7 bases outside the gene matches. In germline, CDR1 is MDHEN, CDR2 SYDVKM. There are 15 residues in the CDR3. The CDR3 DNA is TGTGCCAGCAGTTTAAACAGACAGGGGGGAGACGAGCAGTACTTC. Translation gives CASSLNRQGGDEQYF.

The chain carries TRBV12-5 and TRBJ2-5; 9 bases match TRBD2. Germline V CDR1 and CDR2: LGHNT, FRNRAP. After removal of 1 base from V and 5 bases from J, the junction contained 11 bases not matched to a gene. The CDR3 is made up of 17 amino acids. The CDR3 region is CASGLGLAVPGGETQYF. CDR3 bases: TGTGCTAGTGGTTTGGGACTAGCGGTCCCGGGTGGGGAGACCCAGTACTTC.

The genes are TRBV4-1 and TRBJ2-5; D remains unclear. The CDR3 is made up of 15 amino acids. The germline gives CDR1 MGHRA, CDR2 YSYEKL. Trimming pared 0 bases from V and 3 bases from J, leaving 11 bases between. The CDR3 sequence: CASSQDLTFEETQYF. CDR3 in DNA: TGCGCCAGCAGCCAAGATTTAACTTTCGAAGAGACCCAGTACTTC.

V is TRBV19 and J is TRBJ1-4; weak D call: TRBD1 (5 bases). This CDR3 spans 14 amino acids. Trimming stripped 2 bases from V and 8 bases from J, with 12 bases between. Germline V gene lookup returns CDR1 LNHDA and CDR2 SQIVND (reference sequence). CDR3 sequence: CASSITGTDEKLFF. The CDR3 DNA follows: TGTGCCAGTAGTATAACTGGGACTGACGAAAAACTGTTTTTT.

This rearrangement joins TRBV19 to TRBJ2-2; 9 bases match TRBD1. This CDR3 contains 14 residues. Germline CDR1 is LNHDA and CDR2 is SQIVND (reference sequence). V dropped 10 bases and J dropped 6; count of bases not matched to a gene: 9. CDR3 nucleotides: TGTGCCACGACGGGACAGGGTAGAGCCGGGGAGCTGTTTTTT. Translating it yields CATTGQGRAGELFF.

The chain uses TRBV4-1 and TRBJ2-2; TRBD2 matches 9 bases. This CDR3 has 16 amino acids. CDR1 is MGHRA and CDR2 is YSYEKL in the germline V gene. V dropped 3 bases and J dropped 6; count of bases not matched to a gene: 8. The CDR3 protein is CASSQPWTSAPGELFF. CDR3 DNA sequence: TGCGCCAGCAGCCAGCCTTGGACTAGCGCCCCCGGGGAGCTGTTTTTT.